This record looks at one T cell receptor (beta chain) sequence and its context. The sample's time point: newly diagnosed GD, antithyroid drugs for less than 3 months. From PBMCs, RNA was extracted and then used to make the TCR library. The sample originates from a study of regulatory T cells in long-lasting Graves disease. CDR3-region Arm-PCR and iRepertoire HTBI primers produced the TCR beta libraries. TCRdb processed the multiplex PCR reads anew with MiXCR; each CDR3 protein has one entry. Of about 430,000 distinct CDR3 sequences in the sample, about 15% were seen once. CDR3 length: 15 amino acids. Deletions cut 4 bases from V and 0 bases from J, with 10 bases between. Germline CDR1 reads MGHRA; CDR2 reads YSYEKL. These data were likewise used in another study, on T cells in Graves' hyperthyroidism and ophthalmopathy. That report notes: Diagnosing involved the use of clinical symptoms, serum thyroxine and TRAb, thyroid ultrasound and orbital computed tomography. Blood also carried most thyroid clonotypes expanded above 0.001.

The sequenced sample was peripheral blood mononuclear cells (PBMCs), obtained at new diagnosis, from a patient treated with antithyroid drugs. The J gene is TRBJ1-5, the V gene TRBV4-1; D not certain. The source is a middle-aged woman with Graves disease. The CDR3 is CASSLDTNSNQPQHF. The CDR3 nucleotides read TGCGCCAGCAGCCTCGACACAAATAGCAATCAGCCCCAGCATTTT.